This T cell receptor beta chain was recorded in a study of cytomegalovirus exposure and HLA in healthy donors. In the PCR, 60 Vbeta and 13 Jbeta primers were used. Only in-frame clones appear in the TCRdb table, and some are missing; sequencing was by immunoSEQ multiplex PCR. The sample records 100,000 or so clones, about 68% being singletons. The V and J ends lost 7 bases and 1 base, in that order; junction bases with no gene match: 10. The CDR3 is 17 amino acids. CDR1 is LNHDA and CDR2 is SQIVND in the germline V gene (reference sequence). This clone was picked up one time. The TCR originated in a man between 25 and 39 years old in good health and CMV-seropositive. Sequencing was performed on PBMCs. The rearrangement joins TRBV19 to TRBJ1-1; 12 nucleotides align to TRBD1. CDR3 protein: CASIGDRGPYWNTEAFF. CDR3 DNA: TGTGCCAGTATCGGGGACAGGGGGCCCTACTGGAACACTGAAGCTTTCTTT.